This T cell receptor (beta chain) was sequenced in a study of cytomegalovirus exposure and HLA in healthy donors. The PCR employed 60 Vbeta primers together with 13 Jbeta primers. The assay was immunoSEQ multiplex PCR, and TCRdb's table has in-frame clones only and misses some. The sample has around 150,000 clones, more than 55% seen once. Germline V CDR1 and CDR2: MDHEN, SYDVKM. This CDR3 contains 14 residues. V lost 6 bases to trimming and J lost 7 bases; unmatched junction nucleotides: 2. Study observations and caveats: Later examination showed HLA-associated TCR beta chains had greater clonal expansion than equally common others. In all likelihood, a cluster of highly shared sequence variants was a sequencing artifact. HLA allele associations emerged for under 20,000 TCR beta sequences in a later analysis, at 0.05 false discovery rate.

This clone was found once. What it binds is unknown. This chain connects TRBV28 to TRBJ2-1; 14 bases align to TRBD2. The source material was PBMCs. The clonotype was recovered from a woman aged 60-70 years in good health and CMV-seronegative. CDR3 sequence (DNA): TGTGCCAGCAGCGGGACTAGCGGGAGTAATGAGCAGTTCTTC. This codes for CASSGTSGSNEQFF.